Listed here is a single T cell receptor beta chain. The V end lost 0 bases, the J end lost 7 bases, and 10 bases lay between the germline ends. This CDR3 region has 14 residues. Per the germline V gene, CDR1 is LNHNV and CDR2 is YYDKDF (reference sequence). The assay ran at deep level. Method: immunoSEQ multiplex PCR; TCRdb's copy keeps in-frame clones and lacks some. The sample lists 1,400,000 or so clones, around 98.5% occurring once. The sample is drawn from a study of shared clonotypes between healthy human individuals. The rearrangement uses TRBV15 and TRBJ2-1; D is unresolved. What was sequenced was naive CD4+ T cells sorted from blood. Subset of the sample: CD45RA+ positively selected. The sequence derives from a man younger than 40 in good health. The DNA for the CDR3 is TGTGCCACCAGCAGAGATCAGACTGCAAATGAGCAGTTCTTC. It is translated as CATSRDQTANEQFF.